Listed below are T cell receptor beta chains from one sample, sequenced in a study of OX40 agonist ivuxolimab in advanced cancers. Here immunoSEQ multiplex PCR was the method, and the copy in TCRdb shows in-frame clones only, minus some. The data hold 90,000 to 100,000 clones, with about four fifths observed a single time. This specimen consisted of CD4+ or CD8+ T cells sorted from blood, obtained in a trial of the OX40 agonist ivuxolimab. These receptors all stem from an adult with an advanced solid tumor such as melanoma, head and neck, liver or kidney cancer. CDR3s include the opening cysteine and the closing phenylalanine or tryptophan. The D gene is left open where the match is weak. Not every row has a clone size; where given, it reads once, few, many or a size class.

V	size	D	J	CDR3	DNA
TRBV19	few	-	TRBJ1-4	CASSMRGGDEKLFF	TGTGCCAGTAGTATGAGGGGGGGAGATGAAAAACTGTTTTTT
TRBV11-2	-	TRBD1	TRBJ2-7	CASSRDRDHEQYF	TGTGCCAGCAGCCGGGACAGGGACCACGAGCAGTACTTC
TRBV5-1	-	-	TRBJ2-7	CASSREVVEQYF	TGCGCCAGCTCGAGGGAGGTGGTCGAGCAGTACTTC
TRBV10-1	-	-	TRBJ2-5	CASSAADSQETQYF	TGCGCCAGCAGTGCGGCAGACTCTCAAGAGACCCAGTACTTC
TRBV6-6	once	TRBD1	TRBJ1-2	CASSNAGGMYGGYTF	TGTGCCAGCAGTAACGCAGGGGGAATGTATGGTGGCTACACCTTC
TRBV9	-	-	TRBJ1-1	CASSAHTGLGEAFF	TGTGCCAGCAGCGCCCACACAGGGCTCGGTGAAGCTTTCTTT
TRBV19	-	TRBD1	TRBJ2-5	CASNTGAGETQYF	TGTGCCAGTAATACAGGGGCAGGGGAGACCCAGTACTTC
TRBV6-5	-	-	TRBJ1-1	CASSWAPNTEAFF	TGTGCCAGCAGTTGGGCCCCGAACACTGAAGCTTTCTTT
TRBV11-2	few	TRBD2	TRBJ2-2	CASSFTSGRSGELFF	TGTGCCAGCAGCTTCACTAGCGGGAGAAGCGGGGAGCTGTTTTTT
TRBV28	-	TRBD2	TRBJ2-4	CASSGVAGAAKNIQYF	TGTGCCAGCAGTGGGGTAGCGGGAGCCGCCAAAAACATTCAGTACTTC
TRBV6-5	-	TRBD1	TRBJ1-4	CASRTGAGKLFF	TGTGCCAGCAGAACAGGGGCGGGAAAACTGTTTTTT
TRBV6-8	-	TRBD2	TRBJ2-3	CASQRGGPDTQYF	TGTGCCAGCCAGCGGGGGGGCCCAGATACGCAGTATTTT
TRBV5-1	-	TRBD1	TRBJ1-2	CASSLGQGFSNYGYTF	TGCGCCAGCAGCTTAGGACAGGGTTTTTCTAACTATGGCTACACCTTC
TRBV5-6	-	-	TRBJ2-7	CASSPPGFRERGQYF	TGTGCCAGCAGCCCCCCAGGTTTCAGGGAGAGGGGGCAGTACTTC
TRBV5-1	-	-	TRBJ2-2	CASSFLEAGELFF	TGCGCCAGCAGCTTTTTAGAAGCCGGGGAGCTGTTTTTT
TRBV19	-	-	TRBJ2-1	CASSIDRSSYNEQFF	TGTGCCAGTAGTATAGATAGGAGCTCCTACAATGAGCAGTTCTTC
TRBV6-6	-	-	TRBJ1-5	CASSWTVQSNQPQHF	TGTGCCAGCAGTTGGACAGTACAGAGCAATCAGCCCCAGCATTTT
TRBV5-1	-	TRBD1	TRBJ1-3	CASRQGLSSGNTIYF	TGCGCCAGCAGACAGGGGCTTAGCTCTGGAAACACCATATATTTT
TRBV28	-	TRBD2	TRBJ2-7	CASTLAGSSYEQYF	TGTGCCAGCACTCTAGCGGGAAGCTCCTACGAGCAGTACTTC
TRBV4-1	once	-	TRBJ1-5	CASSHPTGGNQPQHF	TGCGCCAGCAGCCACCCAACAGGAGGCAATCAGCCCCAGCATTTT
TRBV5-5	-	-	TRBJ2-7	CASSWGGRLGAYEQYF	TGTGCCAGCAGCTGGGGTGGGAGGCTAGGAGCCTACGAGCAGTACTTC
TRBV7-2	once	TRBD1	TRBJ2-7	CASSLMTGNNYEQYF	TGTGCCAGCAGCCTGATGACAGGGAACAACTACGAGCAGTACTTC
TRBV5-4	-	TRBD2	TRBJ2-7	CASSFGGAKEQYF	TGTGCCAGCAGCTTCGGGGGGGCTAAAGAGCAGTACTTC
TRBV6-5	-	TRBD2	TRBJ2-1	CASIAGGPGEQFF	TGTGCCAGCATCGCGGGGGGGCCCGGGGAGCAGTTCTTC
TRBV9	-	TRBD1	TRBJ2-5	CASAGTGGETQYF	TGTGCCAGCGCCGGGACAGGGGGCGAGACCCAGTACTTC
TRBV9	-	-	TRBJ2-1	CASSIETHSSYNEQFF	TGTGCCAGCAGCATAGAGACACACAGCTCCTACAATGAGCAGTTCTTC
TRBV2	-	-	TRBJ1-2	CASSLQGHYGYTF	TGTGCCAGCAGTTTGCAGGGGCACTATGGCTACACCTTC
TRBV30	-	TRBD2	TRBJ2-1	CAWDPSGRSYNEQFF	TGTGCCTGGGACCCTAGCGGGAGATCCTACAATGAGCAGTTCTTC
TRBV4-3	-	TRBD1	TRBJ2-3	CASSAGQDRTDTQYF	TGCGCCAGCAGTGCAGGACAGGACCGCACAGATACGCAGTATTTT
TRBV9	-	-	TRBJ1-3	CASSDSPVAGNTIYF	TGTGCCAGCAGCGATAGCCCCGTCGCTGGAAACACCATATATTTT
TRBV5-1	-	TRBD1	TRBJ1-5	CASSLGTGMFQPQHF	TGCGCCAGCAGCTTAGGGACAGGGATGTTTCAGCCCCAGCATTTT
TRBV5-1	-	TRBD2	TRBJ2-7	CASRRGTSGYEQYF	TGCGCCAGCAGGAGGGGGACTAGCGGGTACGAGCAGTACTTC
TRBV27	-	-	TRBJ1-2	CASGRASYGYTF	TGTGCCAGCGGGAGGGCTAGCTATGGCTACACCTTC
TRBV28	-	TRBD1	TRBJ1-5	CASSSGQGNNQPQHF	TGTGCCAGCAGCTCTGGACAGGGGAACAATCAGCCCCAGCATTTT
TRBV11-3	-	TRBD1	TRBJ2-2	CASSLQGAPELFF	TGTGCCAGCAGTCTCCAGGGGGCCCCTGAGCTGTTTTTT